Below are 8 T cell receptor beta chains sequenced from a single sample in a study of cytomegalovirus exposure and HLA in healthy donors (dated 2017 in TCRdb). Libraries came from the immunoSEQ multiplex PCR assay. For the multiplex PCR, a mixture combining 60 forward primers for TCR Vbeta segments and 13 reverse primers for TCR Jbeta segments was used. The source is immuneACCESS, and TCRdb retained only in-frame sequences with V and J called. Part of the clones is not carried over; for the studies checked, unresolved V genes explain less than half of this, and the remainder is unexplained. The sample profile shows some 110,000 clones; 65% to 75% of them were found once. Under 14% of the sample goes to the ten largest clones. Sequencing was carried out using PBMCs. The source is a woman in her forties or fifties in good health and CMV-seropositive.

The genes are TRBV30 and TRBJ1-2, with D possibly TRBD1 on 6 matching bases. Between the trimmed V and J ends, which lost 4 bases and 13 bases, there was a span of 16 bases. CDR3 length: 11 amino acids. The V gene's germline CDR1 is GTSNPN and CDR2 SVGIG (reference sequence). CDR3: CAWKELQGITF. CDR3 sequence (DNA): TGTGCCTGGAAGGAACTCCAGGGGATCACCTTC.

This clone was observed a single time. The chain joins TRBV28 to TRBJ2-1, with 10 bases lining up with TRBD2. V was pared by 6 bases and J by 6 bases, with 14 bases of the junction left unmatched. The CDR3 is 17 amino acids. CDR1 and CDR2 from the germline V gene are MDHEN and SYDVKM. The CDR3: CASSRRNLAGVGNEQFF. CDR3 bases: TGTGCCAGCAGCCGACGTAACCTAGCGGGAGTCGGCAATGAGCAGTTCTTC. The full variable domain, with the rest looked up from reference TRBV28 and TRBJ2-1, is DVKVTQSSRYLVKRTGEKVFLECVQDMDHENMFWYRQDPGLGLRLIYFSYDVKMKEKGDIPEGYSVSREKKERFSLILESASTNQTSMYLCASSRRNLAGVGNEQFFGPGTRLTVL.

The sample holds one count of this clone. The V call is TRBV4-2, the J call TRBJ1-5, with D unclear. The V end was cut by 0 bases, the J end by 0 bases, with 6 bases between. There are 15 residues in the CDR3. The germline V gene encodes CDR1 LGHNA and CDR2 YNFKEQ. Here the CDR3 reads CASSQDVNSNQPQHF. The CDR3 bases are TGTGCCAGCAGCCAAGATGTAAATAGCAATCAGCCCCAGCATTTT.

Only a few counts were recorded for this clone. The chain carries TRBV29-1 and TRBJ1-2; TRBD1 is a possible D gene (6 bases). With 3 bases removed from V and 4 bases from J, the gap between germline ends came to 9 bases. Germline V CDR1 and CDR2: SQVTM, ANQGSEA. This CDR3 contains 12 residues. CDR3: CSVEGGPYGYTF. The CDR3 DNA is TGCAGCGTTGAGGGGGGGCCCTATGGCTACACCTTC.

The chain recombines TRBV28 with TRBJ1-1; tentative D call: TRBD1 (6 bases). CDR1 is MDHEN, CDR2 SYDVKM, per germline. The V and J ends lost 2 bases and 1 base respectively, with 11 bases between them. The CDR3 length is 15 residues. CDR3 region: CASSLQGRGNTEAFF. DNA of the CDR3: TGTGCCAGCAGTTTACAGGGGAGAGGGAACACTGAAGCTTTCTTT.

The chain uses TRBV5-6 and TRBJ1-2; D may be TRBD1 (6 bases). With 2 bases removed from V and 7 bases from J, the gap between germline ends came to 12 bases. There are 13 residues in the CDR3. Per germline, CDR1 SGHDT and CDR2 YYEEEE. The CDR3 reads CASSFGGQAGYTF. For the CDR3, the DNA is TGTGCCAGCAGCTTCGGGGGGCAGGCTGGCTACACCTTC.

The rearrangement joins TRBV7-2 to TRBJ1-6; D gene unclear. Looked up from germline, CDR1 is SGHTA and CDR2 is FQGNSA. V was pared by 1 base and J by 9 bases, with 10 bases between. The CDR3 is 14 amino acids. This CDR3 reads CASSLVGGSSPLHF. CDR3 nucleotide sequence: TGTGCCAGCAGCTTAGTCGGTGGGAGTTCACCCCTCCACTTT.

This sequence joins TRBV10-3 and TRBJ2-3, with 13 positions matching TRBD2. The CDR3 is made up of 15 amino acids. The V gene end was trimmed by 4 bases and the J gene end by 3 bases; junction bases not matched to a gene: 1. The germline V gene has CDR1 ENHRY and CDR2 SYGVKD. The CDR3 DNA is TGTGCCATCAGTGTGGGACTAGCGGGAACAGATACGCAGTATTTT. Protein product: CAISVGLAGTDTQYF.